Given below is one TCR beta chain in context. CD4+ cells of the naive, central memory, regulatory and stem cell-like memory types were sorted via CD45RO/CCR7/CD25/CD127/CD95/CD27. The data were obtained in a study of beta chain features in type 1 diabetes. All of the isolated RNA was reverse transcribed, so expressed TCRB transcripts were sequenced. TCRdb's table, derived via immunoSEQ multiplex PCR, lists solely in-frame clones and lacks some. The sample contains under 450,000 clones, about 14% of which appear only once. Germline V gene data show CDR1 as SGHVS and CDR2 as FQNEAQ. The J segment lost 9 bases and the V segment lost 5 bases, leaving 9 bases of the junction unmatched. The CDR3 has 15 amino acids.

The sample comprised naive CD4+ T cells from blood. The origin of this receptor is a man between 25 and 39 years old in good health. V and J are TRBV7-8 and TRBJ2-2; 10 bases line up with TRBD2. CDR3 residues: CASSVTSGAPRELFF. For the CDR3, the DNA is TGTGCCAGCAGCGTAACTAGCGGGGCCCCCCGGGAGCTGTTTTTT.